Below are 24 T cell receptor beta chains sequenced from a single sample in a study of beta chain features in type 1 diabetes. cDNA synthesis used the whole RNA isolate, giving expressed TCRB sequences. Sequencing used immunoSEQ multiplex PCR; TCRdb keeps in-frame clones, though not all of them. This table has 200,000 to 300,000 clones, roughly 22% appearing once. For these TCRs, the target antigens are not known. The study, taken as a whole, reports: Shortening that was moderate but significant affected the TCRB CDR3s of Type 1 diabetes patients in all four CD4+ subsets.

Input material: naive CD4+ T cells from blood. The receptors were sampled from a middle-aged woman with type 1 diabetes.

The chain links TRBV4-1 to TRBJ1-1; D is possibly TRBD1 (6 bases). There are 15 residues in the CDR3. Trimming took 5 bases from V and 3 from J, leaving 16 bases between them. Per germline, CDR1 MGHRA and CDR2 YSYEKL. The CDR3, as DNA: TGCGCCAGCAGCAACCAGGGGCTCTGGGACACTGAAGCTTTCTTT. Translation: CASSNQGLWDTEAFF.

This sequence joins TRBV15 and TRBJ2-2; D perhaps matches TRBD1 (6 bases). Per the germline V gene, CDR1 is LNHNV and CDR2 is YYDKDF (reference sequence). Trimming shortened V by 2 bases and J by 13 bases, and 11 bases separated the two germline ends. This CDR3 region has 12 residues. The CDR3 protein is CATSRNRVGLFF. CDR3 in DNA: TGTGCCACCAGCAGAAACAGGGTTGGGCTGTTTTTT.

CDR3 in amino acids: CASSSPDRSGNTIYF. The CDR3, as DNA: TGTGCCAGCAGCTCCCCGGACAGATCTGGAAACACCATATATTTT. The rearrangement links TRBV7-9 to TRBJ1-3; possibly TRBD1 for D (6 bases). CDR1 SEHNR and CDR2 FQNEAQ come from the germline V gene (reference sequence). V dropped 4 bases and J dropped 1 base, with 11 bases sitting between them. CDR3 length: 15 residues.

This clone was seen more than once but under ten times. The chain links TRBV5-1 to TRBJ2-3; 9 bases align to TRBD1. The germline CDR1 and CDR2 sequences are SGHRS and YFSETQ. V shed 4 bases, J shed 3 bases, and the junction held 6 bases outside the gene matches. This CDR3 region has 15 residues. In DNA form, the CDR3 reads TGCGCCAGCAGCCGCGGGGACAGGGCGACAGATACGCAGTATTTT. Protein product: CASSRGDRATDTQYF. Full variable domain (outside the CDR3, taken from reference TRBV5-1 and TRBJ2-3): KAGVTQTPRYLIKTRGQQVTLSCSPISGHRSVSWYQQTPGQGLQFLFEYFSETQRNKGNFPGRFSGRQFSNSRSEMNVSTLELGDSALYLCASSRGDRATDTQYFGPGTRLTVL.

This clone has a handful of counts. The chain combines TRBV5-6 with TRBJ2-1; TRBD1 is a possible D gene (6 bases). V shed 0 bases and J shed 6 bases, with 13 bases lying between them. CDR1 and CDR2 from the germline V gene are SGHDT and YYEEEE. The CDR3 loop spans 15 amino acids. CDR3: CASSLETQGFNEQFF. Here the CDR3 DNA reads TGTGCCAGCAGCTTGGAAACACAGGGATTCAATGAGCAGTTCTTC.

This clone was found a few times. V gene TRBV27 combines with J gene TRBJ1-2, with 11 bases matching TRBD1. Germline trimming cut 4 bases from V and 4 bases from J; bases unmatched to any gene: 5. Germline CDR1 reads MNHEY; CDR2 reads SMNVEV (reference sequence). The CDR3 is made up of 15 amino acids. The CDR3 reads CASSSRTGGPYGYTF. As DNA, the CDR3 is TGTGCCAGCAGTTCACGGACAGGGGGCCCCTATGGCTACACCTTC.

This chain links TRBV29-1 with TRBJ2-1; the match to TRBD2 covers 8 bases. The CDR3 is 14 amino acids. Germline V CDR1 and CDR2: SQVTM, ANQGSEA. Trimming took 4 bases from V and 6 from J; bases not matched to a gene: 8. CDR3: CSVVARLAGNEQFF. CDR3 DNA: TGCAGCGTTGTGGCGAGGCTAGCGGGCAATGAGCAGTTCTTC.

In DNA form, the CDR3 reads TGTGCCAGCAGCCAAATTGAAGGCAGGACACAGCAAGAGACCCAGTACTTC. Protein product: CASSQIEGRTQQETQYF. V usage is TRBV11-2 and J usage is TRBJ2-5; tentatively, D is TRBD1 (5 bases). The CDR3 sequence is 17 residues long. CDR1 and CDR2 (germline): SGHAT, FQNNGV. V dropped 5 bases and J dropped 2 bases, with 21 bases sitting between them.

This clone was detected only a few times. The chain combines TRBV29-1 with TRBJ2-5; D perhaps matches TRBD2 (5 bases). Trimming pared 7 bases from V and 5 bases from J, leaving 11 bases between. This CDR3 is 11 amino acids long. CDR1 and CDR2 from the germline V gene are SQVTM and ANQGSEA. CDR3 in amino acids: CSGGSGETQYF. DNA of the CDR3: TGCAGCGGAGGGAGTGGCGAGACCCAGTACTTC.

This clone was counted between two and nine times. The rearrangement links TRBV25-1 to TRBJ2-3; the D is unclear. The CDR3 has 15 residues. CDR1 is MGHDK, CDR2 SYGVNS, per germline. Trimming left V 5 bases short and J 0 bases short, with 12 bases between. CDR3 protein: CASSPPSRSTDTQYF. CDR3 DNA: TGTGCCAGCAGTCCCCCGTCCAGGAGCACAGATACGCAGTATTTT.

This chain joins TRBV19 and TRBJ1-6; the match to TRBD1 covers 7 bases. Per germline, CDR1 LNHDA and CDR2 SQIVND (reference sequence). This CDR3 spans 13 amino acids. V dropped 6 bases and J dropped 7; count of bases not matched to a gene: 3. This CDR3 is CASSDRANSPLHF. CDR3 sequence (DNA): TGTGCCAGTAGCGACAGGGCGAATTCACCCCTCCACTTT.

This clone showed up just a few times. J is TRBJ2-1 and V is TRBV7-2, with 7 bases aligning to TRBD2. CDR3 size: 16 residues. Looked up from germline, CDR1 is SGHTA and CDR2 is FQGNSA. V lost 1 base to trimming and J lost 0 bases; unmatched junction nucleotides: 3. This CDR3 is CASSLVGGSSYNEQFF. The CDR3 DNA reads as TGTGCCAGCAGCTTAGTGGGGGGGAGCTCCTACAATGAGCAGTTCTTC.

This clone appeared a few times. This chain uses TRBV19 with TRBJ2-7, with a weak D call TRBD2 (5 bases). CDR3 length equals 13 residues. Per the germline V gene, CDR1 is LNHDA and CDR2 is SQIVND (reference sequence). V lost 6 bases, J lost 5 bases, and 14 bases lay in between. The DNA for the CDR3 is TGTGCCAGTAGCCTTTCAGGACTGGACGAGCAGTACTTC. This gives the protein CASSLSGLDEQYF.

The table lists this clone with a few counts. The chain joins TRBV18 to TRBJ2-7; 8 bases are shared with TRBD2. J lost 3 bases, V lost 3 bases, and 7 bases had no gene match. The germline gives CDR1 KGHSH, CDR2 LQKENI. The CDR3 totals 15 residues. Written as DNA, the CDR3 is TGTGCCAGCTCACCTCCCGGGGGGGTTTTCTACGAGCAGTACTTC. Translating it yields CASSPPGGVFYEQYF.

The rearrangement uses TRBV30 and TRBJ1-5; D may be TRBD1 (5 bases). CDR1 is GTSNPN, CDR2 SVGIG, per germline (reference sequence). The CDR3 sequence is 15 residues long. The ends were cut back, 3 bases at V and 3 bases at J, with 15 bases in the middle. The CDR3 nucleotides are TGTGCCTGGAGCCGGGGAGGGGTTTACAATCAGCCCCAGCATTTT. Translating gives CAWSRGGVYNQPQHF.

The J gene is TRBJ1-4, the V gene TRBV7-9; 7 bases agree with TRBD1. Germline CDR1 is SEHNR and CDR2 is FQNEAQ (reference sequence). The length of the CDR3 is 14 residues. V shed 4 bases and J 8 bases; nucleotides not matched to a gene: 7. The DNA of the CDR3 is TGTGCCAGCAGCTATACAGGGGTGCGAGAAAAACTGTTTTTT. Protein: CASSYTGVREKLFF.

V is TRBV7-9 and J is TRBJ1-4; 8 bases are a match to TRBD1. The V and J ends lost 5 bases and 7 bases, in that order; junction bases with no gene match: 6. This CDR3 comprises 14 residues. Germline CDR1 reads SEHNR; CDR2 reads FQNEAQ (reference sequence). The CDR3 protein is CASSIGQGGEKLFF. CDR3 nucleotides: TGTGCCAGCAGCATAGGACAGGGTGGTGAAAAACTGTTTTTT.

This chain links TRBV6-5 with TRBJ2-1, with TRBD2 identical over 10 bases. Germline trimming cut 6 bases from V and 2 bases from J; bases unmatched to any gene: 4. Germline CDR1 is MNHEY and CDR2 is SVGAGI. This CDR3 is 15 amino acids long. CDR3 nucleotides: TGTGCCAGCAGCAATAGCGGGGGGCCCTACAATGAGCAGTTCTTC. Translation: CASSNSGGPYNEQFF.

This clone was observed a few times. The V and J genes are TRBV25-1 and TRBJ2-3; D unresolved. Germline V lookup: CDR1 MGHDK, CDR2 SYGVNS. The ends were cut back, 1 base at V and 5 bases at J, with 10 bases in the middle. The CDR3 totals 14 residues. In DNA, the CDR3 is TGTGCCAGCAGTGAATCCCGTCGGGTAGATACGCAGTATTTT. This translates into CASSESRRVDTQYF.

This chain uses TRBV27 with TRBJ2-7, with 9 bases fitting TRBD2. Trimming removed 8 bases from V and 0 bases from J; junction bases left unmatched: 8. CDR1 MNHEY and CDR2 SMNVEV come from the germline V gene (reference sequence). The CDR3 is made up of 15 amino acids. CDR3 DNA: TGTGCCAGCTCCTCTAGCGGGGAAAGCTCCTACGAGCAGTACTTC. Protein sequence: CASSSSGESSYEQYF.

The J gene is TRBJ2-7, the V gene TRBV7-2; 9 nucleotides line up with TRBD1. The CDR3 has 15 amino acids. J lost 2 bases, V lost 6 bases, and 8 bases had no gene match. Germline V gives CDR1 SGHTA, CDR2 FQGNSA. CDR3 DNA: TGTGCCAGCAGGTCAACACAGGGGGCGGCCTACGAGCAGTACTTC. This sequence encodes CASRSTQGAAYEQYF.

The rearrangement links TRBV30 to TRBJ1-1; D uncertain. CDR3 length equals 11 residues. Germline CDR1 reads GTSNPN; CDR2 reads SVGIG (reference sequence). V was clipped by 4 bases and J by 5 bases, with 8 bases between them. The CDR3: CAWNLRTEAFF. The CDR3 nucleotides are TGTGCCTGGAACCTGAGGACTGAAGCTTTCTTT.

The V call is TRBV4-1, the J call TRBJ1-1; 8 positions agree with TRBD1. Germline lookup yields CDR1 MGHRA and CDR2 YSYEKL. V was pared by 4 bases and J by 5 bases, with 6 bases of the junction left unmatched. The CDR3 covers 14 residues. The CDR3 DNA reads TGCGCCAGCAGCCGTACAGGGGGGGAAACTGAAGCTTTCTTT. This codes for CASSRTGGETEAFF.

The chain carries TRBV28 and TRBJ2-7, with 9 bases matching TRBD1. Trimming at V came to 8 bases and at J to 5 bases, leaving 10 bases not matched to a gene. CDR1 and CDR2 (germline): MDHEN, SYDVKM. This CDR3 spans 14 amino acids. CDR3 DNA sequence: TGTGCCAGCCTTCCCCCGACAGGGGGGAACGAGCAGTACTTC. Residues: CASLPPTGGNEQYF.